This paragraph reports one T cell receptor (beta chain). The CDR3 runs to 15 residues. The V and J ends lost 4 bases and 8 bases, in that order; junction bases with no gene match: 9. Looked up from germline, CDR1 is SGHRS and CDR2 is YFSETQ. Here immunoSEQ multiplex PCR was the method, and the copy in TCRdb shows in-frame clones only, minus some. The table records approximately 220,000 clones, roughly nine tenths of them present only once. The data were taken from a study of blood T cell repertoires in COVID-19. The overall study: Samples of COVID-19 (acute and convalescent) were obtained from the United States, Italy and Spain. The cDNA or gDNA used as material had been derived from T cells, B-cell-depleted T cells, or PBMCs.

Which cohort a participant joined came from the clinical history participants gave. This TCR was recovered from a woman between 18 and 29 years old in a cohort exposed to, infected with or recovered from COVID-19 (not recorded which). The V call is TRBV5-1, the J call TRBJ1-4, with 9 bases lining up with TRBD1. The source material was PBMCs or T cells enriched from blood (not recorded which). CDR3 nucleotide sequence: TGCGCCAGCAGCCTCAGGACAGGGGAGGACGAAAAACTGTTTTTT. Its protein product is CASSLRTGEDEKLFF. Combining the CDR3 with reference TRBV5-1 and TRBJ1-4 gives the whole variable domain KAGVTQTPRYLIKTRGQQVTLSCSPISGHRSVSWYQQTPGQGLQFLFEYFSETQRNKGNFPGRFSGRQFSNSRSEMNVSTLELGDSALYLCASSLRTGEDEKLFFGSGTQLSVL.